A single sample gave rise to the 32 T cell receptor beta chains below, sequenced in a study of blood T cell repertoires in COVID-19. Method: immunoSEQ multiplex PCR; TCRdb's copy keeps in-frame clones and lacks some. This table has about 83,000 clones, around 87% appearing once. The sample taken for sequencing was peripheral blood. These TCRs come from a man older than 75 with active or convalescent COVID-19.

This chain uses TRBV6-6 with TRBJ1-2; no firm D call. The germline CDR1 and CDR2 sequences are MNHNY and SVGAGI (reference sequence). CDR3 length: 14 amino acids. Trimming shortened V by 6 bases and J by 0 bases, and 11 bases separated the two germline ends. The CDR3 bases are TGTGCCAGCAGACGAGTGGCTCCTAACTATGGCTACACCTTC. Residues: CASRRVAPNYGYTF.

The CDR3 reads CASSPDIIGAFF. CDR3 in DNA: TGTGCCAGCAGCCCGGACATTATAGGAGCTTTCTTT. The V call is TRBV16, the J call TRBJ1-1; weak D call: TRBD1 (5 bases). The V gene lost 4 bases and the J gene lost 10 bases, with 13 bases spanning the gap. Germline-derived CDR1 and CDR2 are KGHSY and FQNENV. The CDR3 runs 12 residues.

Details on this clone: This sample includes further DNA sequences coding for the same CDR3. J is TRBJ1-1 and V is TRBV19; D remains unclear. Trimming left V 11 bases short and J 0 bases short, with 13 bases between. The CDR3 has 13 amino acids. Germline CDR1 reads LNHDA; CDR2 reads SQIVND (reference sequence). As DNA, the CDR3 is TGTGCCTCAAGGGAGGGATTGAACACTGAAGCTTTCTTT. Its protein product is CASREGLNTEAFF.

This clone was observed a handful of times. V and J are TRBV25-1 and TRBJ2-3; 7 bases align to TRBD1. The CDR3 runs to 17 residues. Germline loops: CDR1 MGHDK, CDR2 SYGVNS. The V segment lost 3 bases and the J segment 1 base; nucleotides outside the gene matches: 10. CDR3 sequence: CASSELQGIFGTDTQYF. The CDR3 DNA reads TGTGCCAGCAGTGAGTTACAGGGGATATTTGGCACAGATACGCAGTATTTT.

This clone has just one count. V is TRBV3-1 (or the pseudogene TRBV3-2) and J is TRBJ2-7, with a weak D call TRBD2 (5 bases). V lost 4 bases, J lost 1 base, and 8 bases lay in between. CDR3 size: 13 residues. Germline V gene data show CDR1 as LGHDT and CDR2 as YNNKEL (reference sequence). The CDR3 protein is CASSRRDSYEQYV. The CDR3 region has the DNA TGTGCCAGCAGCCGTCGGGATTCCTACGAGCAGTACGTC.

This clone was detected a few times. The CDR3: CASRGTNQETQYF. CDR3 coding DNA: TGTGCCAGCAGGGGCACAAACCAAGAGACCCAGTACTTC. The J gene is TRBJ2-5, the V gene TRBV7-2; D gene ambiguous. The length of the CDR3 is 13 residues. The ends were cut back, 6 bases at V and 0 bases at J, with 8 bases in the middle. Germline-derived CDR1 and CDR2 are SGHTA and FQGNSA. Full variable domain (rest looked up from reference TRBV7-2 and TRBJ2-5): GAGVSQSPSNKVTEKGKDVELRCDPISGHTALYWYRQSLGQGLEFLIYFQGNSAPDKSGLPSDRFSAERTGGSVSTLTIQRTQQEDSAVYLCASRGTNQETQYFGPGTRLLVL.

The chain links TRBV19 to TRBJ1-5; tentative D call: TRBD1 (6 bases). V was trimmed by 1 base and J by 2 bases, leaving 12 bases between them. This CDR3 is 16 amino acids long. The germline CDR1 and CDR2 sequences are LNHDA and SQIVND (reference sequence). The CDR3 loop reads CASSIGGPGGNQPQHF. CDR3 bases: TGTGCCAGTAGTATAGGGGGGCCCGGAGGCAATCAGCCCCAGCATTTT.

V gene TRBV19 combines with J gene TRBJ1-2, with D uncertain. This CDR3 region has 13 residues. The V and J ends lost 7 bases and 2 bases respectively, with 11 bases between them. Germline V CDR1 and CDR2: LNHDA, SQIVND (reference sequence). Here the CDR3 DNA reads TGTGCCAGTACCCGGGGTTCCAACTATGGCTACACCTTC. Amino acid sequence: CASTRGSNYGYTF.

The V gene is TRBV20-1, the J gene TRBJ2-7, with 7 bases aligning to TRBD2. The CDR3 has 12 amino acids. The V gene end was trimmed by 3 bases and the J gene end by 4 bases; junction bases not matched to a gene: 3. CDR1 and CDR2 from the germline V gene are DFQATT and SNEGSKA (reference sequence). The CDR3 here is CSASASGYEQYV. Here the CDR3 DNA reads TGCAGTGCTAGTGCTAGCGGTTACGAGCAGTACGTC.

V usage is TRBV6-5 and J usage is TRBJ1-1; TRBD1 aligns across 7 bases. Germline V lookup: CDR1 MNHEY, CDR2 SVGAGI. This CDR3 region has 15 residues. With V trimmed by 0 bases and J by 2 bases, 3 bases remained unmatched. CDR3 nucleotides: TGTGCCAGCAGTTACTCGAGGGACAGTAACACTGAAGCTTTCTTT. This translates into CASSYSRDSNTEAFF.

This chain uses TRBV28 with TRBJ1-5; D gene unclear. Germline V gene lookup returns CDR1 MDHEN and CDR2 SYDVKM. Trimming removed 6 bases from V and 5 bases from J, with 8 bases in between. CDR3 length: 12 residues. CDR3 bases: TGTGCCAGCAGACACGGGGATCAGCCCCAGCATTTT. This gives the protein CASRHGDQPQHF.

This clone was counted a single time. The chain uses TRBV5-6 and TRBJ2-2; 9 nucleotides agree with TRBD2. Germline V gene sequence: CDR1 SGHDT, CDR2 YYEEEE. CDR3 size: 16 residues. V dropped 1 base and J dropped 6; count of bases not matched to a gene: 7. CDR3 bases: TGTGCCAGCAGCTTGCTGCCAGCGGGGGGATCCGGGGAGCTGTTTTTT. Amino acids: CASSLLPAGGSGELFF.

The genes are TRBV6-5 and TRBJ1-6; no definite D call. The CDR3 has 13 residues. V gave up 6 bases and J gave up 8 bases, with 11 bases separating them. In germline, CDR1 is MNHEY, CDR2 SVGAGI. The CDR3 bases are TGTGCCAGCAGACCCCCGGGAGATTCACCCCTCCACTTT. It specifies CASRPPGDSPLHF.

This chain links TRBV27 with TRBJ1-5, with D perhaps matching TRBD1 (5 bases). This CDR3 spans 15 amino acids. V shed 6 bases and J shed 3 bases, with 15 bases lying between them. Germline values: CDR1 MNHEY, CDR2 SMNVEV (reference sequence). Here the CDR3 DNA reads TGTGCCAGCAGGTTTGGGGCCCGGTACAATCAGCCCCAGCATTTT. Encoded protein: CASRFGARYNQPQHF.

The chain is built from TRBV24-1 and TRBJ2-1; 11 bases map to TRBD2. CDR1 and CDR2 (germline): KGHDR, SFDVKD. The trim removed 4 bases at V and 10 bases at J, leaving 14 bases unmatched. CDR3 size: 17 residues. CDR3 DNA sequence: TGTGCCACCAGTGAGCCCGGGACTAGCGGATCCCAAGGGGAGCAGTTCTTC. Translating gives CATSEPGTSGSQGEQFF.

V and J are TRBV6-5 and TRBJ1-1; TRBD1 aligns across 8 bases. Per germline, CDR1 MNHEY and CDR2 SVGAGI. V lost 6 bases, J lost 6 bases, and 6 bases stayed unmatched. The CDR3 consists of 13 residues. The CDR3 nucleotides are TGTGCCAGCAGCAAGCCAGGGGGCCCTGAAGCTTTCTTT. This sequence encodes CASSKPGGPEAFF.

This chain links TRBV6-6 with TRBJ2-1, with TRBD1 matching over 9 bases. V trimming: 6 bases; J trimming: 7 bases; junction bases outside the gene matches: 16. Germline values: CDR1 MNHNY, CDR2 SVGAGI (reference sequence). The CDR3 loop spans 17 amino acids. The CDR3 coding sequence is TGTGCCAGCAGCCGACAGTTCGACAGGGGGTTGGGAAATGAGCAGTTCTTC. As protein: CASSRQFDRGLGNEQFF.

This chain links TRBV11-2 with TRBJ1-2, with unresolved D. The CDR3 has 12 residues. Trimming stripped 3 bases from V and 3 bases from J, with 5 bases between. The germline CDR1 and CDR2 sequences are SGHAT and FQNNGV. CDR3 sequence reads: CASSFADYGYTF. For the CDR3, the DNA is TGTGCCAGCAGCTTCGCAGACTATGGCTACACCTTC.

The gene calls are TRBV5-1 and TRBJ2-3; 13 nucleotides align to TRBD2. J gave up 1 base and V 3 bases, and 5 bases lay outside the gene matches. This CDR3 contains 17 residues. From germline, CDR1 is SGHRS and CDR2 YFSETQ. The CDR3 DNA is TGCGCCAGCAGCTCCGGACTAGCGGGGGTACGCACAGATACGCAGTATTTT. It codes for CASSSGLAGVRTDTQYF.

The gene calls are TRBV19 and TRBJ2-5, with a weak D call TRBD1 (6 bases). The CDR3 contains 15 residues. Germline V gene data show CDR1 as LNHDA and CDR2 as SQIVND (reference sequence). Trimming removed 4 bases from V and 4 bases from J, with 16 bases in between. CDR3 nucleotide sequence: TGTGCCAGTAGTAGAAACAGGGCTGTAGGAGAGACCCAGTACTTC. It encodes CASSRNRAVGETQYF.

V usage is TRBV7-3 and J usage is TRBJ2-3; 7 bases match TRBD2. J was trimmed by 2 bases and V by 5 bases; bases with no gene match: 7. Germline CDR1 reads SGHTA; CDR2 reads FQGTGA. This CDR3 has 15 amino acids. The CDR3: CASSPGSGTTDTQYF. The CDR3 coding sequence is TGTGCCAGCAGCCCAGGAAGCGGGACCACAGATACGCAGTATTTT.

This CDR3 reads CASSFQGNSYNEQFF. The CDR3 nucleotides are TGCGCCAGCAGCTTTCAGGGAAACTCCTACAATGAGCAGTTCTTC. The chain links TRBV5-1 to TRBJ2-1; a weak D match, TRBD1 (5 bases). With 2 bases removed from V and 0 bases from J, the gap between germline ends came to 9 bases. The CDR3 contains 15 residues. The germline CDR1 and CDR2 sequences are SGHRS and YFSETQ.

The CDR3 loop reads CASSPRAGAHNEQFF. The CDR3 DNA reads as TGTGCCAGCAGCCCACGAGCGGGAGCCCACAATGAGCAGTTCTTC. The rearrangement links TRBV7-3 to TRBJ2-1; the match to TRBD2 covers 8 bases. From germline, CDR1 is SGHTA and CDR2 FQGTGA. This CDR3 has 15 residues. J gave up 5 bases and V 5 bases, and 8 bases lay outside the gene matches.

J is TRBJ2-1 and V is TRBV7-3; the match to TRBD2 covers 7 bases. The CDR3 covers 16 residues. Per the germline V gene, CDR1 is SGHTA and CDR2 is FQGTGA. Trimming removed 2 bases from V and 5 bases from J; junction bases left unmatched: 9. As DNA, the CDR3 is TGTGCCAGCAGCTTAGGCGGCGGGAGTCTCCACAATGAGCAGTTCTTC. As protein: CASSLGGGSLHNEQFF. Based on the CDR3 plus reference TRBV7-3 and TRBJ2-1, the full variable domain is GAGVSQTPSNKVTEKGKYVELRCDPISGHTALYWYRQSLGQGPEFLIYFQGTGAADDSGLPNDRFFAVRPEGSVSTLKIQRTERGDSAVYLCASSLGGGSLHNEQFFGPGTRLTVL.

The chain joins TRBV3-1 (or the pseudogene TRBV3-2) to TRBJ2-1; 11 bases line up with TRBD2. V shed 1 base and J 7 bases; nucleotides not matched to a gene: 6. The CDR3 is 16 residues long. The germline gives CDR1 LGHDT, CDR2 YNNKEL (reference sequence). CDR3 residues: CASSQGQLAGENEQFF. DNA of the CDR3: TGTGCCAGCAGCCAAGGACAACTAGCGGGGGAGAATGAGCAGTTCTTC.

The chain is built from TRBV10-2 and TRBJ2-7, with unresolved D. CDR3 length equals 13 residues. Germline assignment: CDR1 WSHSY and CDR2 SAAADI. Trimming cost V 4 bases and J 0 bases, with 7 bases left between them. The CDR3 loop is CASSVSSSYEQYV. The CDR3 DNA is TGCGCCAGCAGTGTTTCTAGCTCCTACGAGCAGTACGTC.

The chain recombines TRBV6-4 with TRBJ2-7, with D unclear. This CDR3 is built from 20 residues. V dropped 6 bases and J dropped 3 bases, with 33 bases sitting between them. Germline assignment: CDR1 MRHNA and CDR2 SNTAGT. The CDR3 region is CASRGQFESLVRGAHYEQYV. In nucleotides, the CDR3 is TGTGCCAGCAGGGGTCAGTTCGAGTCCCTGGTACGAGGAGCCCACTACGAGCAGTACGTC.

This chain uses TRBV11-2 with TRBJ2-5, with D perhaps TRBD1 (5 bases). The CDR3 length is 17 residues. Trimming took off 1 base at V and 1 base at J, with 16 bases between the two ends. Germline assignment: CDR1 SGHAT and CDR2 FQNNGV. The CDR3 spells CASSLGPSRQSQETQYF. In DNA, the CDR3 is TGTGCCAGCAGCTTAGGCCCATCCCGACAGTCCCAAGAGACCCAGTACTTC.

This chain links TRBV29-1 with TRBJ1-4; 7 nucleotides line up with TRBD1. Trimming took 7 bases from V and 0 from J; bases not matched to a gene: 5. This CDR3 comprises 14 residues. Germline loops: CDR1 SQVTM, CDR2 ANQGSEA. The CDR3 loop reads CSAHRGTTNEKLFF. CDR3 in DNA: TGCAGCGCCCACAGGGGAACAACTAATGAAAAACTGTTTTTT.

The chain uses TRBV24-1 and TRBJ1-2, with D perhaps matching TRBD1 (5 bases). CDR3 length: 15 amino acids. V lost 4 bases, J lost 3 bases, and 14 bases lay in between. Germline values: CDR1 KGHDR, CDR2 SFDVKD. CDR3 protein: CATSESGGVDYGYTF. The CDR3 DNA sequence: TGTGCCACCAGTGAATCGGGGGGGGTTGACTATGGCTACACCTTC.

The chain recombines TRBV2 with TRBJ1-5, with TRBD1 matching 7 bases. The CDR3 spans 13 residues. Germline V lookup: CDR1 SNHLY, CDR2 FYNNEI. J lost 7 bases, V lost 6 bases, and 6 bases had no gene match. This CDR3 is CASRQGPGQPQHF. As DNA, the CDR3 is TGTGCCAGCAGACAGGGGCCCGGGCAGCCCCAGCATTTT.

The V and J genes are TRBV4-2 and TRBJ1-2; D not resolved. Germline V gives CDR1 LGHNA, CDR2 YNFKEQ. V was cut by 1 base and J by 4 bases, with 10 bases left in between. The length of the CDR3 is 14 residues. The CDR3 region has the DNA TGTGCCAGCAGCCAAGTAGGAGGCCTCTATGGCTACACCTTC. Encoded protein: CASSQVGGLYGYTF.